The 20 T cell receptor beta chains reported below all come from one sample, sequenced in a study of CXCR3-negative and CXCR3-positive naive CD8 T cells. The study's findings and limits: For CXCR3-positive naive cells, TRB CDR3s were more hydrophobic than those of CXCR3-negative naive cells.

Researchers prepared the TRB cDNA libraries using 5' RACE with UMI labels. Each CDR3 protein gets one entry in TCRdb, which reprocessed the 5' RACE reads and gives no DNA. The sample spans under 110,000 distinct CDR3 sequences; the ten largest clones claim roughly 0.38%. These receptors lack a known antigen. The sequenced material came from naive CXCR3+ CD8+ T cells from blood. Subset of the sample: CD45RO-CCR7+CD27+CD95- naive CD8+ T cells expressing CXCR3 (TNR3+). These receptors were collected from a human donor in good health. Some clones in this sample may be carry-over from other donors' samples.

The chain employs TRBV6-2 or TRBV6-3 and TRBJ1-6. The CDR3 has 15 amino acids. The germline gives CDR1 MNHEY, CDR2 SVGEGT. The CDR3 reads CASSSSDAPNSPLHF.

J is TRBJ1-2 and V is TRBV5-5; the TRBD1 assignment by TCRdb is unverifiable without DNA. This CDR3 contains 15 residues. CDR1 is SGHKS and CDR2 is YYEKEE in the germline V gene (reference sequence). CDR3 amino acids: CASSPPVDLPDGYTF.

The chain links TRBV7-3 to TRBJ2-7; the D call of TRBD2 rests on TCRdb alone, since no DNA is present to check it. CDR3 size: 14 residues. Per the germline V gene, CDR1 is SGHTA and CDR2 is FQGTGA. This CDR3 reads CASSPSVGSYEQYF.

The chain's CDR3 is CSAIHRGRNSHNEQFF. This rearrangement joins TRBV20-1 to TRBJ2-1; TCRdb's D call of TRBD1 is untestable without DNA. Per germline, CDR1 DFQATT and CDR2 SNEGSKA (reference sequence). The CDR3 is made up of 16 amino acids.

The chain has TRBV6-2 or TRBV6-3 and TRBJ2-1; the D gene TCRdb calls, TRBD2, cannot be checked with no DNA. The CDR3 runs 15 residues. Germline V lookup: CDR1 MNHEY, CDR2 SVGEGT. CDR3: CASYGSWRSYNEQFF.

The V gene is TRBV29-1, the J gene TRBJ1-1. There are 13 residues in the CDR3. The V gene's germline CDR1 is SQVTM and CDR2 ANQGSEA. The CDR3 sequence is CSVVTGKAHEAFF.

The chain combines TRBV25-1 with TRBJ2-1; as DNA is missing, the TRBD1 call by TCRdb cannot be tested. The germline V gene encodes CDR1 MGHDK and CDR2 SYGVNS. CDR3 size: 15 residues. CDR3 region: CASSGGTGPYNEQFF.

This rearrangement joins TRBV20-1 to TRBJ2-1; the TCRdb call, TRBD1, lacks DNA for checking. The CDR3 totals 16 residues. Germline values: CDR1 DFQATT, CDR2 SNEGSKA (reference sequence). CDR3: CSARDQTLSLQGEQFF.

This rearrangement joins TRBV2 to TRBJ2-7; with no DNA, the TCRdb D assignment of TRBD2 cannot be verified. Per the germline V gene, CDR1 is SNHLY and CDR2 is FYNNEI. The CDR3 consists of 16 residues. CDR3 loop: CASRELLAGNPYEQYF.

J is TRBJ2-3 and V is TRBV28; TCRdb proposes TRBD2, but this gene call is untestable without DNA. The CDR3 contains 16 residues. Germline CDR1 and CDR2: MDHEN and SYDVKM. CDR3 sequence: CASSPRTSGLTDTQYF.

V and J are TRBV27 and TRBJ2-3; TCRdb names TRBD2, which stays unverified in the absence of DNA. The CDR3 consists of 17 residues. CDR1 is MNHEY and CDR2 is SMNVEV in the germline V gene (reference sequence). The CDR3 here is CASSLFPRTSATDTQYF.

This rearrangement joins TRBV29-1 to TRBJ2-1; TCRdb's D call of TRBD2 is untestable without DNA. Germline V gives CDR1 SQVTM, CDR2 ANQGSEA. The CDR3 runs 18 residues. The CDR3 is CSVVSAWARMNSYNEQFF.

The V and J genes are TRBV25-1 and TRBJ2-1; TCRdb reports TRBD1, a call that lacks DNA to check it against. The CDR3 runs to 12 residues. Germline lookup yields CDR1 MGHDK and CDR2 SYGVNS. CDR3 in amino acids: CASSGVGVEQFF.

This sequence joins TRBV6-2 or TRBV6-3 and TRBJ2-7; the D call of TRBD1 rests on TCRdb alone, since no DNA is present to check it. Germline CDR1 MNHEY, CDR2 SVGEGT. The CDR3 consists of 16 residues. The CDR3 is CASSYSVTGGGYEQYF.

The chain has TRBV11-2 and TRBJ2-1; no DNA is available, so the TRBD1 call from TCRdb remains unchecked. Germline V CDR1 and CDR2: SGHAT, FQNNGV. There are 16 residues in the CDR3. CDR3 protein: CASSYPGQGLGNEQFF.

CDR3 protein: CASSLGRGDEQFF. The chain couples TRBV5-4 to TRBJ2-1; as DNA is missing, the TRBD1 call by TCRdb cannot be tested. The CDR3 spans 13 residues. Germline V gene sequence: CDR1 SGHNT, CDR2 YYREEE (reference sequence).

The chain combines TRBV12-3 or TRBV12-4 with TRBJ1-2; there is no DNA to check the TCRdb D call of TRBD1. The CDR3 runs to 15 residues. This CDR3 is CASSPGQGPIYGYTF.

This rearrangement joins TRBV27 to TRBJ2-7; TCRdb proposes TRBD1, but this gene call is untestable without DNA. This CDR3 has 13 residues. CDR1 and CDR2 (germline): MNHEY, SMNVEV (reference sequence). The CDR3 loop is CASSLRTTYEQYF.

V usage is TRBV7-3 and J usage is TRBJ2-1; TCRdb designates TRBD1, a call that cannot be tested without DNA. The V gene's germline CDR1 is SGHTA and CDR2 FQGTGA. There are 14 residues in the CDR3. This chain's CDR3 is CASSPTGAYNEQFF.

J is TRBJ2-3 and V is TRBV3-1; the D call of TRBD1 rests on TCRdb alone, since no DNA is present to check it. Germline CDR1 is LGHDT and CDR2 is YNNKEL (reference sequence). The CDR3 runs to 16 residues. This chain's CDR3 is CASSPLTYRPTDTQYF.